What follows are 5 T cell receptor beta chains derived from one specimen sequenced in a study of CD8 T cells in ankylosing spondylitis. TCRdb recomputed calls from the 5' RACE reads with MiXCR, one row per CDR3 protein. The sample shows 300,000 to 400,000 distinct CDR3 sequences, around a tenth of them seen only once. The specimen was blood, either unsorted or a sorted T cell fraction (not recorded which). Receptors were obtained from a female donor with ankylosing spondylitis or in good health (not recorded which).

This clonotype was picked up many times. The CDR3 is CASSHDRNTEAFF. The DNA of the CDR3 is TGTGCCAGCAGCCATGACAGGAACACTGAAGCTTTCTTT. The rearrangement links TRBV5-4 to TRBJ1-1, with D maybe TRBD1 (5 bases). This CDR3 has 13 amino acids. Germline CDR1 reads SGHNT; CDR2 reads YYREEE (reference sequence). The V end lost 4 bases, the J end lost 1 base, and 8 bases lay between the germline ends.

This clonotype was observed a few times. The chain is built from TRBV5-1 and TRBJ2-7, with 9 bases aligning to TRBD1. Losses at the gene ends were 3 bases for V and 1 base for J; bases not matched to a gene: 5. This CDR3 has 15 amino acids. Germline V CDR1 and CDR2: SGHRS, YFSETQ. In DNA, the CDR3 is TGCGCCAGCAGCTGGTCCGGGACAGGGTCCTACGAGCAGTACTTC. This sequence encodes CASSWSGTGSYEQYF.

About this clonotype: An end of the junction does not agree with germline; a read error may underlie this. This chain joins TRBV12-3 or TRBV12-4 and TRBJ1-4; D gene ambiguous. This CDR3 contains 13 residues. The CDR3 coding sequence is TGTGCCAGCAGCTTAGTGGGGAGTGAAAAACTGTTTTTT. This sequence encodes CASSLVGSEKLFF.

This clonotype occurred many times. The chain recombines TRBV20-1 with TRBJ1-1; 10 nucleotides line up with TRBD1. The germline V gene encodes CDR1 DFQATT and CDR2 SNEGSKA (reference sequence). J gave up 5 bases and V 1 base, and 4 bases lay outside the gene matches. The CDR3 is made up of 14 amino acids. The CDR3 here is CSARGDRGGTEAFF. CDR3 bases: TGCAGTGCTAGAGGGGACAGGGGCGGTACTGAAGCTTTCTTT.

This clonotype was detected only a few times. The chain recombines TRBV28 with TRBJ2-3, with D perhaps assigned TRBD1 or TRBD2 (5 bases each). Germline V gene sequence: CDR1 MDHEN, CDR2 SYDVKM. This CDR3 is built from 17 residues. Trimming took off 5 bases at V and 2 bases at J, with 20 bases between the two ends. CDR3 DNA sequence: TGTGCCAGCAGTGATCCCGTCCGGGACCGTCTCACAGATACGCAGTATTTT. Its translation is CASSDPVRDRLTDTQYF.